The present entry profiles one T cell receptor (beta chain) with its context. Participants were aged 18 to 89 years, lived in under 25 US areas, and enrolled virtually. Cohorts were based on clinical histories the participants reported. The data are from a study of blood T cell repertoires in COVID-19. Study at large: Researchers got acute and convalescent COVID-19 samples from the United States, Italy and Spain.

Source study methods: Amplification of reference gene primers was used by the study to estimate nucleated cell counts. Libraries were prepared by immunoSEQ multiplex PCR; TCRdb keeps only in-frame clonotypes and omits some of them. Clone size and V and J calls were adopted from that table, with D and trimming inferred from the DNA. The sample consists of about 330,000 clones, about 90% of them appearing once. The V end was cut by 5 bases, the J end by 1 base, with 5 bases between. The CDR3 loop spans 12 amino acids. CDR1 and CDR2 from the germline V gene are SNHLY and FYNNEI. This receptor was taken from a woman in her 30s who had recovered from COVID-19. The sample taken for sequencing was PBMCs or T cells enriched from blood (not recorded which). The chain recombines TRBV2 with TRBJ1-1; the D is unclear. The CDR3 sequence: CASSRQNTEAFF. The CDR3, as DNA: TGTGCCAGCAGTAGACAGAACACTGAAGCTTTCTTT.